The clone carrying this T cell receptor beta chain is a singleton in its sample. The antigen remains unidentified. CDR3 length: 14 amino acids. V shed 3 bases and J shed 0 bases, with 6 bases lying between them. The germline gives CDR1 SGHTA, CDR2 FQGNSA. The data belong to a study of vaccination and CD4 T cells after COVID-19. Study summary: Convalescent donors: six male, four female; seven Caucasian, two Asian, one multiracial, two Hispanic. Some control cultures received a CEFX pool, which served as the positive control. Others received an HIV-1 Nef pool or no peptide.

CD4+ T cells that had been cultured provided DNA sequenced with the Oncomine TCR Beta short-read assay. Genomic DNA was drawn out of CD4+ T cells grown in culture. TCRdb itself ran the PCR reads through MiXCR, one entry per CDR3 protein. The data show 20,000 or so distinct CDR3 sequences, approximately 67% seen once. Specified treatment: 10-day PBMC culture with coronavirus spike peptide pools or control peptides (ViraFEST assay). Sequenced sample: CD4+ T cells from blood, cultured in vitro. This receptor was obtained from a human donor who had recovered from COVID-19. The J gene is TRBJ1-3, the V gene TRBV7-2; D perhaps matches TRBD1 (5 bases). This CDR3 reads CASSLTVSGNTIYF. The CDR3 nucleotides read TGTGCCAGCAGCTTGACAGTCTCTGGAAACACCATATATTTT.